The 16 T cell receptor beta chains below come from one sample, sequenced in a study of CD4+ T cells in melanoma. Clones were sequenced by immunoSEQ multiplex PCR, and TCRdb holds only the in-frame ones, with some missing. Among about 55,000 clones listed, approximately 70% were seen once. The sample comprised tumor tissue. The receptor set was obtained from a human donor with melanoma.

The gene calls are TRBV7-8 and TRBJ2-1; a possible D gene is TRBD2 (6 bases). The length of the CDR3 is 16 residues. The V end lost 5 bases, the J end lost 0 bases, and 14 bases lay between the germline ends. Per germline, CDR1 SGHVS and CDR2 FQNEAQ. In nucleotides, the CDR3 is TGTGCCAGCAGCCAGGTGGACGGGGGCTCCTACAATGAGCAGTTCTTC. Translating gives CASSQVDGGSYNEQFF.

This clone was recorded at least ten times. The chain joins TRBV7-3 to TRBJ2-1, with 9 bases fitting TRBD2. The CDR3 length is 13 residues. Losses at the gene ends were 4 bases for V and 8 bases for J; bases not matched to a gene: 3. CDR1 and CDR2 from the germline V gene are SGHTA and FQGTGA. This chain's CDR3 is CASSSGLAHEQFF. In DNA, the CDR3 is TGTGCCAGCAGCTCGGGACTAGCCCATGAGCAGTTCTTC.

This clone was found once. The chain links TRBV11-3 to TRBJ2-5, with D unclear. Germline-derived CDR1 and CDR2 are SGHNT and YENEEA. With 1 base removed from V and 3 bases from J, the gap between germline ends came to 6 bases. The CDR3 is 13 residues long. The CDR3 reads CASSLVAEETQYF. The CDR3, as DNA: TGTGCCAGCAGCTTAGTGGCGGAAGAGACCCAGTACTTC.

The chain joins TRBV9 to TRBJ2-1; D gene uncertain. This CDR3 has 11 residues. V lost 3 bases to trimming and J lost 9 bases, with 7 bases between them. Per germline, CDR1 SGDLS and CDR2 YYNGEE. The CDR3, as DNA: TGTGCCAGCAGCGCCCTAGGTGAGCAGTTCTTC. Translation gives CASSALGEQFF.

The V gene is TRBV6-6, the J gene TRBJ1-2, with TRBD1 matching 7 bases. J lost 7 bases, V lost 2 bases, and 13 bases had no gene match. This CDR3 is built from 16 residues. The germline V gene has CDR1 MNHNY and CDR2 SVGAGI (reference sequence). The CDR3 reads CASSYPRQGARRGYTF. The CDR3 DNA reads TGTGCCAGCAGTTACCCTCGACAGGGAGCAAGGCGTGGCTACACCTTC.

The CDR3 DNA reads as TGTGCCAGCAGCTTGACTAGCGGGGGGCCCTACGAGCAGTACTTC. Translated, it gives CASSLTSGGPYEQYF. The genes are TRBV7-3 and TRBJ2-7; 13 bases agree with TRBD2. Trimming took 3 bases from V and 2 from J; bases not matched to a gene: 1. Germline CDR1 reads SGHTA; CDR2 reads FQGTGA. The CDR3 extends over 15 amino acids. Full variable domain (outside the CDR3, taken from reference TRBV7-3 and TRBJ2-7): GAGVSQTPSNKVTEKGKYVELRCDPISGHTALYWYRQSLGQGPEFLIYFQGTGAADDSGLPNDRFFAVRPEGSVSTLKIQRTERGDSAVYLCASSLTSGGPYEQYFGPGTRLTVT.

This clone was seen a single time. The chain is built from TRBV19 and TRBJ1-2, with 9 positions matching TRBD1. The V gene end was trimmed by 8 bases and the J gene end by 0 bases; junction bases not matched to a gene: 10. This CDR3 spans 16 amino acids. CDR1 and CDR2 from the germline V gene are LNHDA and SQIVND (reference sequence). Here the CDR3 DNA reads TGTGCCAGTTCGGGGACAGGGACTTTGGCTAACTATGGCTACACCTTC. Its protein is CASSGTGTLANYGYTF.

This chain connects TRBV30 to TRBJ1-2; D may be TRBD1 (5 bases). CDR3 size: 13 residues. CDR1 and CDR2 from the germline V gene are GTSNPN and SVGIG (reference sequence). Trimming shortened V by 1 base and J by 2 bases, and 8 bases separated the two germline ends. CDR3 region: CAWSAGFNYGYTF. The CDR3 DNA sequence: TGTGCCTGGAGTGCAGGGTTCAACTATGGCTACACCTTC.

The rearrangement links TRBV13 to TRBJ1-2, with 10 bases lining up with TRBD1. Trimming took 6 bases from V and 4 from J; bases not matched to a gene: 8. Looked up from germline, CDR1 is PRHDT and CDR2 is FYEKMQ (reference sequence). The CDR3 totals 15 residues. CDR3 DNA sequence: TGTGCCAGCAGACCGACAGGGGGCGTTATCTATGGCTACACCTTC. It specifies CASRPTGGVIYGYTF.

The V call is TRBV6-5, the J call TRBJ1-2; 7 nucleotides agree with TRBD1. Per germline, CDR1 MNHEY and CDR2 SVGAGI. V was pared by 5 bases and J by 8 bases, with 8 bases of the junction left unmatched. This CDR3 is 13 amino acids long. CDR3 nucleotide sequence: TGTGCCAGCAGTCTAGACAGGGTGGAAGGCTACACCTTC. Residues: CASSLDRVEGYTF.

The chain couples TRBV6-6 to TRBJ2-7; tentative D call: TRBD2 (5 bases). This CDR3 contains 13 residues. With 2 bases removed from V and 3 bases from J, the gap between germline ends came to 8 bases. The germline V gene has CDR1 MNHNY and CDR2 SVGAGI (reference sequence). The CDR3 DNA is TGTGCCAGCAGTTACACCGGGGACTACGAGCAGTACTTC. Its protein is CASSYTGDYEQYF.

The chain carries TRBV5-1 and TRBJ2-6, with D perhaps matching TRBD1 (5 bases). V gave up 5 bases and J gave up 0 bases, with 15 bases separating them. The CDR3 spans 17 residues. The germline V gene encodes CDR1 SGHRS and CDR2 YFSETQ. The CDR3 spells CASSSLPRDSGANVLTF. The CDR3 DNA follows: TGCGCCAGCAGTTCCTTACCCAGGGACTCTGGGGCCAACGTCCTGACTTTC.

The rearrangement uses TRBV6-1 and TRBJ2-3; TRBD2 is a possible D gene (5 bases). Trimming removed 1 base from V and 5 bases from J, with 13 bases in between. This CDR3 has 15 amino acids. Germline CDR1 is MNHNS and CDR2 is SASEGT. For the CDR3, the DNA is TGTGCCAGCAGTGAAGTCGAAGCGGACCGAGATACGCAGTATTTT. As protein: CASSEVEADRDTQYF.

The gene calls are TRBV7-2 and TRBJ1-4; D not resolved. The CDR3 contains 13 residues. The germline V gene has CDR1 SGHTA and CDR2 FQGNSA. Trimming stripped 3 bases from V and 8 bases from J, with 10 bases between. The CDR3 nucleotides are TGTGCCAGCAGCTTCAATATGAGGGAAAAACTGTTTTTT. Encoded protein: CASSFNMREKLFF.

The genes are TRBV7-3 and TRBJ2-5; 9 nucleotides line up with TRBD1. CDR1 and CDR2 (germline): SGHTA, FQGTGA. The V and J ends lost 0 bases and 5 bases, in that order; junction bases with no gene match: 7. CDR3 length: 16 amino acids. In DNA form, the CDR3 reads TGTGCCAGCAGCTTAACTCGGGACAGGGCAGCGGAGACCCAGTACTTC. This encodes CASSLTRDRAAETQYF.

This clone was counted only a few times. The rearrangement links TRBV6-6 to TRBJ1-3; D unresolved. Trimming took 0 bases from V and 0 from J, leaving 9 bases between them. Germline-derived CDR1 and CDR2 are MNHNY and SVGAGI (reference sequence). This CDR3 spans 16 amino acids. The CDR3 protein is CASSYSAVTSGNTIYF. The CDR3 bases are TGTGCCAGCAGTTACTCCGCAGTTACCTCTGGAAACACCATATATTTT.